This entry lists 9 T cell receptor beta chains sequenced from one sample in a study of identical twins. Each CDR3 protein is one row after TCRdb ran MiXCR on the 5' RACE reads. The data hold approximately 280,000 distinct CDR3 sequences, with under 9.5% observed a single time. The same data also went into a second study, on yellow fever vaccine responses in identical twins.

The sequencing input was memory (CD45RO+) T cells sorted from blood. Every receptor here comes from a woman aged 18-35 years in good health.

This clonotype was found a few times. This chain joins TRBV6-1 and TRBJ2-3; D unclear. Trimming left V 3 bases short and J 4 bases short, with 11 bases between. The CDR3 runs 14 residues. In germline, CDR1 is MNHNS, CDR2 SASEGT. The CDR3 DNA follows: TGTGCCAGCAGTGACCGGTCGCCGGCAGATACGCAGTATTTT. Translating gives CASSDRSPADTQYF.

The table lists this clonotype with many counts. The chain employs TRBV6-5 and TRBJ2-5, with 7 bases fitting TRBD1. V shed 0 bases, J shed 5 bases, and the junction held 15 bases outside the gene matches. Germline values: CDR1 MNHEY, CDR2 SVGAGI. The CDR3 is 18 amino acids. DNA for the CDR3: TGTGCCAGCAGTTACTCGTCGTACGGACAGGCGCTGGGGGAGACCCAGTACTTC. Its protein product is CASSYSSYGQALGETQYF.

The chain has TRBV7-8 and TRBJ1-1; D call uncertain. Per the germline V gene, CDR1 is SGHVS and CDR2 is FQNEAQ. This CDR3 comprises 15 residues. Trimming took 4 bases from V and 5 from J, leaving 17 bases between them. The DNA of the CDR3 is TGTGCCAGCAGCTCGCACGGACGGGAGAGGACTGAAGCTTTCTTT. Translation gives CASSSHGRERTEAFF.

V usage is TRBV28 and J usage is TRBJ2-6, with TRBD1 matching over 9 bases. With 3 bases clipped from V and 0 bases from J, the junction kept 6 bases outside the gene matches. This CDR3 comprises 18 residues. Looked up from germline, CDR1 is MDHEN and CDR2 is SYDVKM. CDR3 amino acids: CASSFPIQGASGANVLTF. In DNA, the CDR3 is TGTGCCAGCAGTTTTCCCATACAGGGGGCCTCTGGGGCCAACGTCCTGACTTTC.

V and J are TRBV29-1 and TRBJ1-1; no reliable D call. The germline CDR1 and CDR2 sequences are SQVTM and ANQGSEA. The ends were cut back, 5 bases at V and 3 bases at J, with 22 bases in the middle. The CDR3 totals 16 residues. In DNA, the CDR3 is TGCAGCGTTTACCTACGGGCCCCGGAGAGCTACACTGAAGCTTTCTTT. This sequence encodes CSVYLRAPESYTEAFF.

The V and J genes are TRBV5-1 and TRBJ1-4, with 7 bases aligning to TRBD1. Losses at the gene ends were 3 bases for V and 4 bases for J; bases not matched to a gene: 9. The length of the CDR3 is 16 residues. Germline loops: CDR1 SGHRS, CDR2 YFSETQ. CDR3 nucleotides: TGCGCCAGCAGCTCACGGCCGGGACAGAGTAATGAAAAACTGTTTTTT. Translated: CASSSRPGQSNEKLFF.

This clonotype was observed at least ten times. The gene calls are TRBV12-3 or TRBV12-4 and TRBJ1-5; TRBD1 might be the D (5 bases). The CDR3 loop spans 13 amino acids. Trimming pared 4 bases from V and 4 bases from J, leaving 8 bases between. The CDR3 here is CASSSTENQPQHF. CDR3 nucleotide sequence: TGTGCCAGCAGTTCGACAGAGAATCAGCCCCAGCATTTT.

V usage is TRBV11-2 and J usage is TRBJ2-5; D call uncertain. Germline V CDR1 and CDR2: SGHAT, FQNNGV. The V and J ends lost 5 bases and 2 bases respectively, with 12 bases between them. The CDR3 runs to 14 residues. The CDR3 DNA follows: TGTGCCAGCAGCCCCATATGGGGTCAAGAGACCCAGTACTTC. Protein sequence: CASSPIWGQETQYF.

The V and J genes are TRBV24-1 and TRBJ2-7; TRBD2 agrees at 8 bases. The germline V gene has CDR1 KGHDR and CDR2 SFDVKD. The V gene end was trimmed by 3 bases and the J gene end by 2 bases; junction bases not matched to a gene: 5. This CDR3 region has 15 residues. CDR3 protein: CATSDPVAGTYEQYF. The CDR3 DNA sequence: TGTGCCACCAGTGATCCGGTAGCGGGGACCTACGAGCAGTACTTC.